These T cell receptor beta chains were read from a single sample in a study of blood T cell repertoires in COVID-19. Generated by immunoSEQ multiplex PCR, the TCRdb table keeps only in-frame clones and is missing some. The data hold over 200,000 clones, with about 87% observed a single time. The sample consisted of PBMCs or T cells enriched from blood (not recorded which). These receptors were taken from a man under 40 who had recovered from COVID-19. The CDR3 runs from the conserved cysteine through the conserved F or W. The D gene is left open where the match is weak. Some rows mark clone size as missing; the rest say once, few, many or name a class of expanded clone.

J: TRBJ1-1; D: TRBD1; V: TRBV7-2; length: 15; size: -; CDR3: CASSPDPTGGTEAFF; DNA: TGTGCCAGCAGCCCGGACCCGACAGGGGGGACTGAAGCTTTCTTT
J: TRBJ2-6; D: TRBD1; V: TRBV3-1/TRBV3-2; length: 18; size: -; CDR3: CASSQQQQGASGANVLTF; DNA: TGTGCCAGCAGCCAGCAACAACAGGGGGCTTCTGGGGCCAACGTCCTGACTTTC
J: TRBJ2-2; D: -; V: TRBV5-1; length: 13; size: -; CDR3: CASSYDLAGELFF; DNA: TGCGCCAGCAGCTATGATCTAGCCGGGGAGCTGTTTTTT
J: TRBJ1-6; D: -; V: TRBV7-9; length: 14; size: -; CDR3: CASNRDSYNSPLHF; DNA: TGTGCCAGCAACAGGGACTCCTATAATTCACCCCTCCACTTT
J: TRBJ2-3; D: -; V: TRBV19; length: 15; size: -; CDR3: CASSIASAYTDTQYF; DNA: TGTGCCAGTAGTATAGCTAGCGCGTACACAGATACGCAGTATTTT
J: TRBJ1-5; D: -; V: TRBV28; length: 13; size: once; CDR3: CASSQQGWQPQHF; DNA: TGTGCCAGCAGCCAACAGGGCTGGCAGCCCCAGCATTTT
J: TRBJ2-7; D: TRBD1; V: TRBV6-2/TRBV6-3; length: 16; size: -; CDR3: CASSYSTGGSRGEQYF; DNA: TGTGCCAGCAGTTATTCGACAGGGGGATCCCGGGGAGAGCAGTACTTC
J: TRBJ2-3; D: -; V: TRBV21-1; length: 14; size: -; CDR3: CASSKAHCTDTQYF; DNA: TGTGCCAGCAGCAAAGCGCACTGCACAGATACGCAGTATTTT
J: TRBJ2-1; D: TRBD1; V: TRBV15; length: 20; size: -; CDR3: CATSRSRTGDIISSYNEQFF; DNA: TGTGCCACCAGCAGATCCAGGACAGGGGACATCATAAGCTCCTACAATGAGCAGTTCTTC
J: TRBJ2-4; D: -; V: TRBV6-2/TRBV6-3; length: 15; size: -; CDR3: CASSYEEGGKNIQYF; DNA: TGTGCCAGCAGTTACGAGGAGGGCGGCAAAAACATTCAGTACTTC
J: TRBJ2-3; D: -; V: TRBV19; length: 12; size: once; CDR3: CASSPREDTQYF; DNA: TGTGCCAGTAGTCCAAGGGAGGATACGCAGTATTTT
J: TRBJ2-3; D: TRBD2; V: TRBV7-6; length: 15; size: -; CDR3: CASSPSGASTDTQYF; DNA: TGTGCCAGCAGCCCTAGCGGGGCTAGCACAGATACGCAGTATTTT
J: TRBJ1-1; D: TRBD1; V: TRBV3-1/TRBV3-2; length: 15; size: -; CDR3: CASSRDRGLGTEAFF; DNA: TGTGCCAGCAGCCGGGACAGGGGTTTGGGCACTGAAGCTTTCTTT
J: TRBJ2-5; D: TRBD2; V: TRBV2; length: 15; size: once; CDR3: CASSDRGGPVETQYF; DNA: TGTGCCAGCAGTGACCGGGGGGGCCCGGTAGAGACCCAGTACTTC
J: TRBJ2-1; D: -; V: TRBV6-2/TRBV6-3; length: 15; size: -; CDR3: CASSYTGSGYNEQLF; DNA: TGTGCCAGCAGTTACACCGGGAGCGGCTACAATGAGCAGCTCTTC
J: TRBJ1-1; D: TRBD1; V: TRBV7-8; length: 18; size: -; CDR3: CASRRHWGYRGLNTEAFF; DNA: TGTGCCAGCAGACGCCACTGGGGGTACAGGGGGCTGAACACTGAAGCTTTCTTT
J: TRBJ2-7; D: -; V: TRBV5-1; length: 15; size: -; CDR3: CASSSYSGSSYEQYF; DNA: TGCGCCAGCAGCTCATATAGCGGTAGCTCCTACGAGCAGTACTTC
J: TRBJ2-5; D: TRBD2; V: TRBV5-1; length: 18; size: -; CDR3: CASSGTLAGETGQETQYF; DNA: TGCGCCAGCAGCGGGACCTTAGCGGGAGAAACGGGGCAAGAGACCCAGTACTTC
J: TRBJ2-2; D: TRBD1; V: TRBV6-5; length: 16; size: -; CDR3: CASSYGTGSRTGELFF; DNA: TGTGCCAGCAGTTACGGGACAGGGTCGAGGACCGGGGAGCTGTTTTTT
J: TRBJ2-2; D: TRBD2; V: TRBV11-3; length: 14; size: -; CDR3: CASSRSGSSGELFF; DNA: TGTGCCAGCAGTCGTAGCGGGTCGTCCGGGGAGCTGTTTTTT
J: TRBJ1-2; D: -; V: TRBV10-1; length: 13; size: -; CDR3: CASSELPFYGYTF; DNA: TGCGCCAGCAGTGAGCTTCCCTTCTATGGCTACACCTTC
J: TRBJ1-3; D: -; V: TRBV30; length: 17; size: -; CDR3: CASTQGPTMVSGNTIYF; DNA: TGTGCCTCGACGCAGGGGCCCACCATGGTCTCTGGAAACACCATATATTTT
J: TRBJ2-1; D: TRBD2; V: TRBV4-1; length: 16; size: -; CDR3: CASSQGPGLVAPEQFF; DNA: TGCGCCAGCAGCCAAGGACCGGGACTAGTAGCCCCTGAGCAGTTCTTC
J: TRBJ2-7; D: TRBD1; V: TRBV28; length: 13; size: -; CDR3: CASSSKTGYEQYF; DNA: TGTGCCAGCAGTTCGAAGACAGGGTACGAGCAGTACTTC
J: TRBJ2-5; D: -; V: TRBV9; length: 15; size: -; CDR3: CASSVGGAGEETQYF; DNA: TGTGCCAGCAGCGTAGGTGGGGCAGGGGAAGAGACCCAGTACTTC
J: TRBJ2-3; D: -; V: TRBV11-3; length: 15; size: -; CDR3: CASSSSTGSTDTQYF; DNA: TGTGCCAGCAGCTCGTCGACAGGTAGCACAGATACGCAGTATTTT
J: TRBJ2-1; D: TRBD2; V: TRBV14; length: 15; size: -; CDR3: CASSQDGTRMGEQFF; DNA: TGTGCCAGCAGCCAAGATGGGACTAGGATGGGTGAGCAGTTCTTC
J: TRBJ2-1; D: TRBD2; V: TRBV4-3; length: 15; size: -; CDR3: CASSQGGGNLNEQFF; DNA: TGCGCCAGCAGCCAGGGCGGGGGGAACCTGAATGAGCAGTTCTTC
J: TRBJ2-3; D: TRBD2; V: TRBV10-3; length: 13; size: -; CDR3: CAKLAGATDTQYF; DNA: TGTGCCAAACTAGCGGGGGCTACAGATACGCAGTATTTT
J: TRBJ2-1; D: TRBD1; V: TRBV11-3; length: 15; size: -; CDR3: CASSLTGTGGNEQFF; DNA: TGTGCCAGCAGCTTGACCGGGACAGGGGGCAATGAGCAGTTCTTC
J: TRBJ2-1; D: -; V: TRBV9; length: 15; size: -; CDR3: CASSSERVSYNEQFF; DNA: TGTGCCAGCAGCTCCGAGCGGGTCTCCTACAATGAGCAGTTCTTC
J: TRBJ1-5; D: TRBD1; V: TRBV27; length: 16; size: -; CDR3: CASSFRGPPGNQPQHF; DNA: TGTGCCAGCAGTTTTAGGGGGCCACCGGGAAATCAGCCCCAGCATTTT
J: TRBJ2-1; D: -; V: TRBV5-1; length: 11; size: -; CDR3: CASSLGREQFF; DNA: TGCGCCAGCAGCTTGGGGAGAGAGCAGTTCTTC
J: TRBJ1-6; D: TRBD1; V: TRBV3-1/TRBV3-2; length: 15; size: -; CDR3: CASSQATGDGSPLHF; DNA: TGTGCCAGCAGCCAAGCCACAGGGGACGGTTCACCCCTCCACTTT
J: TRBJ2-2; D: -; V: TRBV28; length: 15; size: few; CDR3: CASRPGRVVNGELFF; DNA: TGTGCCAGCAGGCCGGGTCGAGTGGTTAACGGGGAGCTGTTTTTT
J: TRBJ2-1; D: TRBD1; V: TRBV4-1; length: 15; size: -; CDR3: CASSQDPGQYNEQFF; DNA: TGCGCCAGCAGCCAAGATCCGGGACAGTACAATGAGCAGTTCTTC
J: TRBJ1-2; D: -; V: TRBV5-1; length: 12; size: once; CDR3: CASSLGQAGYTF; DNA: TGCGCCAGCAGCTTGGGCCAGGCCGGCTACACCTTC
J: TRBJ2-1; D: TRBD2; V: TRBV7-2; length: 15; size: -; CDR3: CASSLRTSGYNEQFF; DNA: TGTGCCAGCAGCCTCAGGACTAGCGGGTACAATGAGCAGTTCTTC
J: TRBJ2-7; D: -; V: TRBV6-5; length: 11; size: -; CDR3: CASGPSVEQYF; DNA: TGTGCCTCAGGGCCTTCTGTCGAGCAGTACTTC